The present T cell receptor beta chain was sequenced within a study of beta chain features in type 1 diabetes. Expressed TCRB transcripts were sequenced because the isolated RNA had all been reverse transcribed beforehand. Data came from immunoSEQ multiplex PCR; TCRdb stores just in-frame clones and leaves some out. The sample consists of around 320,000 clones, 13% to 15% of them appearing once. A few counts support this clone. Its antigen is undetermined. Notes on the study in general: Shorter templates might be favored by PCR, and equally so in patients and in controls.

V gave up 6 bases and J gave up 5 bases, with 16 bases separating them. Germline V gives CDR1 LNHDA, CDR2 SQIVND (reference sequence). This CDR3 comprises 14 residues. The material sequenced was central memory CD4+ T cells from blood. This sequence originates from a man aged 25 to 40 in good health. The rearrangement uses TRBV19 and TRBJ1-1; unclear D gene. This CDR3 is CASRSWTKQTEAFF. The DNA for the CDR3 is TGTGCCAGTAGATCATGGACCAAGCAGACTGAAGCTTTCTTT.